This TCR beta chain was obtained from a study of blood T cell repertoires in COVID-19. Background on the study: Samples taken during acute and convalescent COVID-19 were collected in the United States, Italy and Spain. PBMCs, B-cell-depleted T cells, or T cells provided the cDNA or gDNA that made up the material.

Followed over time, Seattle patients had been enrolled while infection was active. This clone was observed a handful of times. In the original processing: The authors estimated nucleated cell counts from reference gene primer amplification. Repertoires were generated with immunoSEQ multiplex PCR, while TCRdb's copy carries only in-frame clones and drops some. V and J calls and clone size are those listed in that table; D and trimming were worked out from the DNA. The sample includes fewer than 350,000 clones, around 85% of them seen just once. Trimming shortened V by 4 bases and J by 8 bases, and 20 bases separated the two germline ends. Germline lookup yields CDR1 SNHLY and CDR2 FYNNEI. The CDR3 covers 16 residues.

This sequence was found in a woman in her twenties or thirties with COVID-19, enrolled during active disease. V is TRBV2 and J is TRBJ1-4; D is perhaps TRBD1 (5 bases). Sequencing input: peripheral blood. DNA for the CDR3: TGTGCCAGCAGTGGCCAGGGTATTGGCAATGGGGAAAAACTGTTTTTT. Its translation: CASSGQGIGNGEKLFF.